This record covers a single T cell receptor (beta chain). What it binds is unknown. Sequenced by immunoSEQ multiplex PCR; TCRdb stores in-frame clones only, minus some. The data hold tens of thousands of clones, with approximately 93% observed a single time. Germline CDR1 is SGHVS and CDR2 is FQNEAQ. The CDR3 consists of 15 residues. V dropped 4 bases and J dropped 2 bases, with 14 bases sitting between them. The data were taken from a study of T cells in tuberculosis. Points from the study as a whole: Smaller distances to GMM-specific TCRs suggested their expansion in active tuberculosis. Samples were chosen by availability of cryopreserved specimens.

The sequenced sample was PBMCs. This sequence was found in a donor aged 5 to 30 with latent tuberculosis or without tuberculosis infection. V and J are TRBV7-8 and TRBJ1-2, with D possibly TRBD1 on 5 matching bases. DNA of the CDR3: TGTGCCAGCAGCTCTGGCCGGGGGGGAAACTATGGCTACACCTTC. It is translated as CASSSGRGGNYGYTF.